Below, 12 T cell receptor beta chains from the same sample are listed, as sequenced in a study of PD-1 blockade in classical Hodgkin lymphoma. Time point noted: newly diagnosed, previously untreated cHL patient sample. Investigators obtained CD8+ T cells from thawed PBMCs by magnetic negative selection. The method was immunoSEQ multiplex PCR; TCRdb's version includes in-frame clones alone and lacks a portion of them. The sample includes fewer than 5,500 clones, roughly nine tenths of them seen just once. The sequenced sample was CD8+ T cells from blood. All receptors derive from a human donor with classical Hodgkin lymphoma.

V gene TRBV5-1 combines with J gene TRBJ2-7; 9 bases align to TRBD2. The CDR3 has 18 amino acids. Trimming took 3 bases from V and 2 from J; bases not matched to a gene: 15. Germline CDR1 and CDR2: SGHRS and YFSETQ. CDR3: CASSYSSGRGGAAYEQYF. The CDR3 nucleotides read TGCGCCAGCAGCTACAGTAGCGGGAGAGGGGGGGCGGCCTACGAGCAGTACTTC.

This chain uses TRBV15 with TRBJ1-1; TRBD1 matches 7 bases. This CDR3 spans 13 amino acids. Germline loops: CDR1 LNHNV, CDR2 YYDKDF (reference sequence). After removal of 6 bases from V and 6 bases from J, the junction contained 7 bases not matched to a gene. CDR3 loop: CATRAGGGSEAFF. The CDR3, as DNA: TGTGCCACCAGAGCAGGGGGGGGCTCTGAAGCTTTCTTT.

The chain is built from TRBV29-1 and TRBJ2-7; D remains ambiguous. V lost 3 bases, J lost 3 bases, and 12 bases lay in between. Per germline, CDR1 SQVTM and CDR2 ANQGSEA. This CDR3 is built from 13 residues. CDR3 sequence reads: CSVELEHGYEQYF. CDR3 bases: TGCAGCGTTGAGCTGGAGCACGGCTACGAGCAGTACTTC.

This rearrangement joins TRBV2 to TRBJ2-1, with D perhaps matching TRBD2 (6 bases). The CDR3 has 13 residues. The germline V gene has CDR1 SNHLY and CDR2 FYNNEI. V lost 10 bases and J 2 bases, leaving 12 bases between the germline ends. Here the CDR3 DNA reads TGTGCCATCCCAGGGAGGACCTACAATGAGCAGTTCTTC. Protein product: CAIPGRTYNEQFF.

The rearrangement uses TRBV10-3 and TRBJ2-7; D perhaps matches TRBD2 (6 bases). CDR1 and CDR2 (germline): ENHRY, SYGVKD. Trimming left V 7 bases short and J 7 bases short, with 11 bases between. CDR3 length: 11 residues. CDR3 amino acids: CAITPGGEQYF. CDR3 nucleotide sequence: TGTGCCATCACCCCCGGGGGAGAGCAGTACTTC.

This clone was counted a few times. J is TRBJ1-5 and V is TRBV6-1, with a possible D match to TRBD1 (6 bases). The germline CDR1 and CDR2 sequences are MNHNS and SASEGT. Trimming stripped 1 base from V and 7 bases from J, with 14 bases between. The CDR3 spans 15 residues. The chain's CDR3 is CASSEEDRMGQPQHF. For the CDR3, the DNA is TGTGCCAGCAGTGAAGAAGACAGGATGGGACAGCCCCAGCATTTT.

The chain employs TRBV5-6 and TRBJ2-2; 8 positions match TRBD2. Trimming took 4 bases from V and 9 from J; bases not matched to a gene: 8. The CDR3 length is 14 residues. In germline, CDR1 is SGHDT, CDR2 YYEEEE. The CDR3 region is CASSPSGSIRELFF. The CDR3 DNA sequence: TGTGCCAGCAGCCCCAGCGGGAGTATTCGGGAGCTGTTTTTT.

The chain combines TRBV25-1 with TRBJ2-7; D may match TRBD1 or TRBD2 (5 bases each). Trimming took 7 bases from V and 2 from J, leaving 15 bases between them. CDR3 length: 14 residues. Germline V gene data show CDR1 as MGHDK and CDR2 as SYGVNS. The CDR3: CASNDRDGTYEQYF. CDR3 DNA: TGTGCCAGCAATGATCGGGACGGGACCTACGAGCAGTACTTC.

CDR3 DNA: TGTGCCAGCAGTGGAGGACAGGGGGGCGGCGGGGAGCTGTTTTTT. The encoded protein is CASSGGQGGGGELFF. This chain joins TRBV25-1 and TRBJ2-2, with TRBD1 identical over 10 bases. Germline V CDR1 and CDR2: MGHDK, SYGVNS. This CDR3 comprises 15 residues. Unmatched junction bases numbered 6, after V lost 4 bases and J lost 7 bases. Full variable domain (missing parts from reference TRBV25-1 and TRBJ2-2): EADIYQTPRYLVIGTGKKITLECSQTMGHDKMYWYQQDPGMELHLIHYSYGVNSTEKGDLSSESTVSRIRTEHFPLTLESARPSHTSQYLCASSGGQGGGGELFFGEGSRLTVL.

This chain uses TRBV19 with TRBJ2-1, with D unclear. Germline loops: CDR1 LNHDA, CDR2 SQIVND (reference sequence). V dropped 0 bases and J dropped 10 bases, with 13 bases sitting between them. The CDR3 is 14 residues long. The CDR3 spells CASSIDLERWEQFF. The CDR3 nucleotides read TGTGCCAGTAGTATAGATCTGGAGAGGTGGGAGCAGTTCTTC.

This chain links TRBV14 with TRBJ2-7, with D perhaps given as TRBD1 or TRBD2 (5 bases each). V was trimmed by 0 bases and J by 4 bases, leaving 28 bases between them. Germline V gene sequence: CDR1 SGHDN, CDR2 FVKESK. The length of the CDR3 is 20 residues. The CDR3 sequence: CASSQELWDRLSAEGYEQYF. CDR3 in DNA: TGTGCCAGCAGCCAAGAACTATGGGATCGCTTATCAGCCGAGGGGTACGAGCAGTACTTC.

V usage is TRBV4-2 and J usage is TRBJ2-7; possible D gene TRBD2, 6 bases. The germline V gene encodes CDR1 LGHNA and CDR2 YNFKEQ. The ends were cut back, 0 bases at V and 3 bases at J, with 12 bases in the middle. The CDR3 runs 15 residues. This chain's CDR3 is CASSQERSGHYEQYF. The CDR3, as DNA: TGTGCCAGCAGCCAAGAACGAAGCGGGCACTACGAGCAGTACTTC.